This T cell receptor beta chain was found in a study of identical twins. In germline, CDR1 is WSHSY, CDR2 SAAADI. CDR3 size: 12 residues. Trimming pared 4 bases from V and 3 bases from J, leaving 7 bases between. Study-wide results and limits: Beta clonotypes that were abundant in cord blood contained fewer insertions, a pattern absent from memory repertoires. A partial confounding effect on zero-insertion analyses could come from invariant MAIT and iNKT cells.

TCRdb independently ran MiXCR on the 5' RACE reads; one entry per CDR3 protein. The table lists roughly 750,000 distinct CDR3 sequences, about 20% of them singletons. Turning to this clonotype: Its antigen is still unknown.

This same sample was also taken into another study, of T cells expressing NK-cell markers. That study adds: The study found dominant NKG2C+ clonotypes at about 1.0-7.0% of CD8+ T cells in about six donors. For four donors, these clonotypes were likewise the leading ones in the CD3+CD56-NKG2C+ fraction.

The chain links TRBV10-2 to TRBJ2-7; no clear D gene. This receptor was identified in a woman in her late teens or twenties in good health. The material sequenced was PBMCs. DNA for the CDR3: TGCGCCAGCAGTGTAGACGTCTACGAGCAGTACTTC. This encodes CASSVDVYEQYF.